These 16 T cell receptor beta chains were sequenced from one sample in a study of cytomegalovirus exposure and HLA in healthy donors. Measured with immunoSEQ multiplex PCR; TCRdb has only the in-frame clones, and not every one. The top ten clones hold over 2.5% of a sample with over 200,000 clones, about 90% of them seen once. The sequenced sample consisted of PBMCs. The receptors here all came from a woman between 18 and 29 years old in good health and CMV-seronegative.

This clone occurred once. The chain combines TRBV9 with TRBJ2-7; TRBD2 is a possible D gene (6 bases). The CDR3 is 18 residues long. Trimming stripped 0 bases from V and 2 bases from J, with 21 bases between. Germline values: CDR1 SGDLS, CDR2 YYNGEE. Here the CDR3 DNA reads TGTGCCAGCAGCGTAGCACCGGGACTCTCGTCGGGCCCCTACGAGCAGTACTTC. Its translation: CASSVAPGLSSGPYEQYF.

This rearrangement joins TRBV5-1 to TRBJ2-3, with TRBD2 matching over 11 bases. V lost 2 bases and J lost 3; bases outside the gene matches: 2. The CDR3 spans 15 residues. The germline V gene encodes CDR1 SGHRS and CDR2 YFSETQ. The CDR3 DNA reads TGCGCCAGCAGCTTTAGCGGGAGGGTGACAGATACGCAGTATTTT. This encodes CASSFSGRVTDTQYF.

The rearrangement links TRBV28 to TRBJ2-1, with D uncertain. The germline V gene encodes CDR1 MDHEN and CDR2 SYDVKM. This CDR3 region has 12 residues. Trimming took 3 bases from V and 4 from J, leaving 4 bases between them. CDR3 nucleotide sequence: TGTGCCAGCAGTTTGAGTTACAATGAGCAGTTCTTC. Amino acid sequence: CASSLSYNEQFF.

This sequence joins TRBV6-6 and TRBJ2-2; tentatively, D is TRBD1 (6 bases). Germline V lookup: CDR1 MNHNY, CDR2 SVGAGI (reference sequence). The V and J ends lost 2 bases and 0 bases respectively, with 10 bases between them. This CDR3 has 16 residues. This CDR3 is CASSYRQGSNTGELFF. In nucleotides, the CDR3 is TGTGCCAGCAGTTACCGTCAGGGGTCGAACACCGGGGAGCTGTTTTTT.

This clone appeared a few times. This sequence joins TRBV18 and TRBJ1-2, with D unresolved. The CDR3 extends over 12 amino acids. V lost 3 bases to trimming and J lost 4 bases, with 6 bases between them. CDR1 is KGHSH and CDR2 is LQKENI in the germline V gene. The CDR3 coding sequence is TGTGCCAGCTCACCCCGGTCCTATGGCTACACCTTC. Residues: CASSPRSYGYTF.

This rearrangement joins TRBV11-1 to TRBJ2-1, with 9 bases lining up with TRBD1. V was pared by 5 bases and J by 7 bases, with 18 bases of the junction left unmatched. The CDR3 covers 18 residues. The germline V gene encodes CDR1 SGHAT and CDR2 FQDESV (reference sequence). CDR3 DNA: TGTGCCAGCAGCCCTCGTGACGGGACAGGGCGCCGCGGGAATGAGCAGTTCTTC. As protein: CASSPRDGTGRRGNEQFF.

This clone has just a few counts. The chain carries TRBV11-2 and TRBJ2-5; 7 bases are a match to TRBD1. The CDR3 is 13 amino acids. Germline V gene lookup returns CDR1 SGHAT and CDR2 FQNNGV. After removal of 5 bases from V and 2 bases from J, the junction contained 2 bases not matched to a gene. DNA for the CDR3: TGTGCCAGCAGCCGGGGACAGCAAGAGACCCAGTACTTC. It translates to CASSRGQQETQYF. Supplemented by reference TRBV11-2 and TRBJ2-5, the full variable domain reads EAGVAQSPRYKIIEKRQSVAFWCNPISGHATLYWYQQILGQGPKLLIQFQNNGVVDDSQLPKDRFSAERLKGVDSTLKIQPAKLEDSAVYLCASSRGQQETQYFGPGTRLLVL.

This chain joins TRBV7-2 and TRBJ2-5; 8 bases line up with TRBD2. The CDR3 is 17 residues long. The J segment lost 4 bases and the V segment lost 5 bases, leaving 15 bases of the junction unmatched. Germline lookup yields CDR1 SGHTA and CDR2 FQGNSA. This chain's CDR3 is CASSHPGQTSVAETQYF. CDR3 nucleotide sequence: TGTGCCAGCAGCCACCCGGGCCAGACTAGCGTTGCAGAGACCCAGTACTTC.

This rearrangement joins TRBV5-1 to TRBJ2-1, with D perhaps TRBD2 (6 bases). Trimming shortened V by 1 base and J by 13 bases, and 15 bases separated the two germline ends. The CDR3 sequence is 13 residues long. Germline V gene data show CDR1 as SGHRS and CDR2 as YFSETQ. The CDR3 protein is CASSLSGRAGQFF. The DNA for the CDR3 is TGCGCCAGCAGCTTGAGCGGGCGGGCTGGACAGTTCTTC.

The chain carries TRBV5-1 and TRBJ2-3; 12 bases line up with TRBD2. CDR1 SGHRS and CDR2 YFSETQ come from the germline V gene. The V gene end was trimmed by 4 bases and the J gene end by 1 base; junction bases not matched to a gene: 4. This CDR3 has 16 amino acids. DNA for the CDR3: TGCGCCAGCAGCCGCAGACTAGCGGGAGGCACAGATACGCAGTATTTT. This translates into CASSRRLAGGTDTQYF.

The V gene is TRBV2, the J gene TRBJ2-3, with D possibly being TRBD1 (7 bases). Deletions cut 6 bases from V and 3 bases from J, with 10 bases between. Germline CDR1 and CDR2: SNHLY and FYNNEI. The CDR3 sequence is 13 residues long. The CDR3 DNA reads TGTGCCAGCAGGACAGGGAGGACAGATACGCAGTATTTT. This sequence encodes CASRTGRTDTQYF.

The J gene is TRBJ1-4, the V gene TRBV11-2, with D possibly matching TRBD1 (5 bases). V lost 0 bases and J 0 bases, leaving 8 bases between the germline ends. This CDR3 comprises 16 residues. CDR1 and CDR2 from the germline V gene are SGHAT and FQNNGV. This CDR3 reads CASSLDLGATNEKLFF. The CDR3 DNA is TGTGCCAGCAGCTTAGATCTAGGGGCAACTAATGAAAAACTGTTTTTT.

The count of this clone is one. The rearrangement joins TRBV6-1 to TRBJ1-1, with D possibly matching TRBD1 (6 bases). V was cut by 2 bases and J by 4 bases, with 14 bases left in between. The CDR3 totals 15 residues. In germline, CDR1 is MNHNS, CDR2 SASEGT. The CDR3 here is CASSEWDKKGTEAFF. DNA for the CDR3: TGTGCCAGCAGTGAATGGGACAAAAAGGGCACTGAAGCTTTCTTT.

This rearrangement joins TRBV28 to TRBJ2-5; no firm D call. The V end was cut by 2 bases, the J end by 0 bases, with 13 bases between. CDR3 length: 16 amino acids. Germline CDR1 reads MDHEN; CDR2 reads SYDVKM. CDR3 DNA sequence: TGTGCCAGCAGTTTAGGCCGGGTTGAGTACCAAGAGACCCAGTACTTC. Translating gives CASSLGRVEYQETQYF.

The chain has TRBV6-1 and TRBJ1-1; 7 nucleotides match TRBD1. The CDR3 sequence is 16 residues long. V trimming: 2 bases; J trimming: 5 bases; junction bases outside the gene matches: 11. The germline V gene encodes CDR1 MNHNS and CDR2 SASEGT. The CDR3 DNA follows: TGTGCCAGCAGTGAATCACCGGACAGGCCCTCTACTGAAGCTTTCTTT. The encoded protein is CASSESPDRPSTEAFF.

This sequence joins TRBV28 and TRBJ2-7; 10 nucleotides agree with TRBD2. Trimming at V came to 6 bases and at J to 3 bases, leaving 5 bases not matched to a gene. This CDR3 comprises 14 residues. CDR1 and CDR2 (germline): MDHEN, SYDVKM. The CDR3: CASRLAGAGYEQYF. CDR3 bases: TGTGCCAGCAGGCTAGCGGGAGCGGGCTACGAGCAGTACTTC.